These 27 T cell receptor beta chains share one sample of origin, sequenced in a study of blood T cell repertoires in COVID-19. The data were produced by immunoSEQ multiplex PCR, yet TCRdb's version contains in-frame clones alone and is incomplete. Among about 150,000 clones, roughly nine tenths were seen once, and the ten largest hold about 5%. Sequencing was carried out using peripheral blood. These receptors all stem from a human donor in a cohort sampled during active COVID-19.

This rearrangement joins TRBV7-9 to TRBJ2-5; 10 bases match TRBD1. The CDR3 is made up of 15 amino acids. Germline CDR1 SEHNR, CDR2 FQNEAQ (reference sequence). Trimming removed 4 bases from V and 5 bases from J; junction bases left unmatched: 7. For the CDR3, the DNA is TGTGCCAGCAGCTCTCGGACAGGGGGTGGCGAGACCCAGTACTTC. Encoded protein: CASSSRTGGGETQYF.

For the CDR3, the DNA is TGTGCCAGCAGCCCATTAGCAGACACTGAAGCTTTCTTT. The encoded protein is CASSPLADTEAFF. The chain carries TRBV13 and TRBJ1-1, with D unresolved. The CDR3 consists of 13 residues. Germline-derived CDR1 and CDR2 are PRHDT and FYEKMQ (reference sequence). V lost 5 bases and J lost 3, with 10 bases in between.

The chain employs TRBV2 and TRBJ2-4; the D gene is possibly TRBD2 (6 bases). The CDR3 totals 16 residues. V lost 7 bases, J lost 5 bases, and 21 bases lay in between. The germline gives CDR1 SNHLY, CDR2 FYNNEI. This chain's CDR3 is CASKGLLLLEENIQYF. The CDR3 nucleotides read TGTGCCAGCAAGGGACTGTTGCTATTAGAGGAAAACATTCAGTACTTC. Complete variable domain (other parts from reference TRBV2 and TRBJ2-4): EPEVTQTPSHQVTQMGQEVILRCVPISNHLYFYWYRQILGQKVEFLVSFYNNEISEKSEIFDDQFSVERPDGSNFTLKIRSTKLEDSAMYFCASKGLLLLEENIQYFGAGTRLSVL.

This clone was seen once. CDR3 sequence: CASSFDRGREQYF. DNA for the CDR3: TGTGCCAGCAGTTTTGACAGGGGGCGAGAGCAGTACTTC. V usage is TRBV28 and J usage is TRBJ2-7; 10 positions agree with TRBD1. The CDR3 spans 13 residues. The germline CDR1 and CDR2 sequences are MDHEN and SYDVKM. The junction had 3 bases not matched to a gene; V was cut back by 3 bases and J by 7 bases.

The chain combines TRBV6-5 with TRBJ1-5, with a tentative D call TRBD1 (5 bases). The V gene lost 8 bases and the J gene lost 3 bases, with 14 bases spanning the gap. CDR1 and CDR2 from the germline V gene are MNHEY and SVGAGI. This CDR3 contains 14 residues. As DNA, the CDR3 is TGTGCCAGCCGGCGGGGGGGGGTCAATCAGCCCCAGCATTTT. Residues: CASRRGGVNQPQHF.

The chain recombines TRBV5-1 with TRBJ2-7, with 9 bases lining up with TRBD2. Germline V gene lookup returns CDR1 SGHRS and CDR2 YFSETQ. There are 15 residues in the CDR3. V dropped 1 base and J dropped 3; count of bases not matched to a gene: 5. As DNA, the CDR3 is TGCGCCAGCAGCTTGCTGGCTAGCGGGGTCTACGAGCAGTACTTC. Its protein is CASSLLASGVYEQYF.

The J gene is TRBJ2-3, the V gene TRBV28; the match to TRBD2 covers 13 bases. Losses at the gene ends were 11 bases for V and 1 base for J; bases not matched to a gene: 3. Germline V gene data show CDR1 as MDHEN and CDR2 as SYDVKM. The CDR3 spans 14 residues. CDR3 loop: CASGTSGGTDTQYF. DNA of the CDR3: TGTGCCTCCGGGACTAGCGGGGGCACAGATACGCAGTATTTT. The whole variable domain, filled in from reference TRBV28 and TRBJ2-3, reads DVKVTQSSRYLVKRTGEKVFLECVQDMDHENMFWYRQDPGLGLRLIYFSYDVKMKEKGDIPEGYSVSREKKERFSLILESASTNQTSMYLCASGTSGGTDTQYFGPGTRLTVL.

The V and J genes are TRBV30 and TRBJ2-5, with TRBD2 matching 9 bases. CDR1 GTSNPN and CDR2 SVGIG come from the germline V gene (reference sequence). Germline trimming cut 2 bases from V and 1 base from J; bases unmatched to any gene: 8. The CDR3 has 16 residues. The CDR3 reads CAWSFSGREFQETQYF. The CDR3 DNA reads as TGTGCCTGGAGTTTTAGCGGGAGAGAATTCCAAGAGACCCAGTACTTC.

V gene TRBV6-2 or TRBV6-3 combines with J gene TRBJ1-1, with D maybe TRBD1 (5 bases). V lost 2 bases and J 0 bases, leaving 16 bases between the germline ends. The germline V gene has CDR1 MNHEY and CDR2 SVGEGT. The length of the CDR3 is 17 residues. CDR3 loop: CASSYRPHTGMNTEAFF. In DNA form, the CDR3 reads TGTGCCAGCAGTTACCGACCCCATACAGGTATGAACACTGAAGCTTTCTTT.

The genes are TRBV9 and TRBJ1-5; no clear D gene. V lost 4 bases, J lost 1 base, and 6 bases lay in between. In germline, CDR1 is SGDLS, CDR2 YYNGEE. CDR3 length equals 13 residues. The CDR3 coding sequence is TGTGCCAGCAGCCGTGGCAGCAATCAGCCCCAGCATTTT. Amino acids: CASSRGSNQPQHF.

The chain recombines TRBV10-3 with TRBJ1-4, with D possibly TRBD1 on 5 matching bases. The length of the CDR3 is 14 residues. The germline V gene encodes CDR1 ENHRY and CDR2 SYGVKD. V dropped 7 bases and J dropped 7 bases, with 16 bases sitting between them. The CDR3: CAIMRDPAGEKLFF. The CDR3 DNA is TGTGCCATCATGCGGGACCCGGCGGGTGAAAAACTGTTTTTT.

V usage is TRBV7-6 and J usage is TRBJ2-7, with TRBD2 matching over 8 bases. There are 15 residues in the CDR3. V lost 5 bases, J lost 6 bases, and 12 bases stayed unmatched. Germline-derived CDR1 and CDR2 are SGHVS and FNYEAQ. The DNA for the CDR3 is TGTGCCAGCAGCCCGGGGGCGGGAGGTGGTCTCGAGCAGTACTTC. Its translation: CASSPGAGGGLEQYF.

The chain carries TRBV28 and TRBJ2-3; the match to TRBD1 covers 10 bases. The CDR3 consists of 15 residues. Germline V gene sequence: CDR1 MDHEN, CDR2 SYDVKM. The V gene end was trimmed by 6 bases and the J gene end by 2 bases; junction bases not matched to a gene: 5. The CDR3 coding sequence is TGTGCCAGCAGGGAGGGACAGGGGTTCACAGATACGCAGTATTTT. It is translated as CASREGQGFTDTQYF.

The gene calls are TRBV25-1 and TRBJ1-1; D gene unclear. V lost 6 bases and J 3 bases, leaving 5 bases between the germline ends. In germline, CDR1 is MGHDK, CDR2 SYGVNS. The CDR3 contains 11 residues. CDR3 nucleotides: TGTGCCAGCAGGGAGGACACTGAAGCTTTCTTT. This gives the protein CASREDTEAFF.

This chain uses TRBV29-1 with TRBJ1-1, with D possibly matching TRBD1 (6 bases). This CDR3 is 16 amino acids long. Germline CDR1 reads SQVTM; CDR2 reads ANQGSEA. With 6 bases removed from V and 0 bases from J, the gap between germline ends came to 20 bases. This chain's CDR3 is CSVAGQSSLMNTEAFF. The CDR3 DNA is TGCAGCGTCGCAGGACAGAGCTCGCTCATGAACACTGAAGCTTTCTTT. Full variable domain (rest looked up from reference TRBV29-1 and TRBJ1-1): SAVISQKPSRDICQRGTSLTIQCQVDSQVTMMFWYRQQPGQSLTLIATANQGSEATYESGFVIDKFPISRPNLTFSTLTVSNMSPEDSSIYLCSVAGQSSLMNTEAFFGQGTRLTVV.

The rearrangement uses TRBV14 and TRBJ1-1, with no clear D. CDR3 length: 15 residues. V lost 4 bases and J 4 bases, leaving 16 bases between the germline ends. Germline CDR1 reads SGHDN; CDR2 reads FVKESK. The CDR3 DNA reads TGTGCCAGCAGCCGACACTGGTCCCCAATCACTGAAGCTTTCTTT. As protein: CASSRHWSPITEAFF.

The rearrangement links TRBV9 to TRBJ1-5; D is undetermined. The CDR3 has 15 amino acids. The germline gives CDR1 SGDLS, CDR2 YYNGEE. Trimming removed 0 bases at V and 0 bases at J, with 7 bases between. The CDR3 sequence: CASSVGGNSNQPQHF. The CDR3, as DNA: TGTGCCAGCAGCGTAGGAGGTAATAGCAATCAGCCCCAGCATTTT.

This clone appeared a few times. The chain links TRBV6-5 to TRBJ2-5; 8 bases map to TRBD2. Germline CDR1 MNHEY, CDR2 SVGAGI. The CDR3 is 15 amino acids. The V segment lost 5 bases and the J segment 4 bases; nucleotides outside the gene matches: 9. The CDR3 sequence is CASSPTGLVSETQYF. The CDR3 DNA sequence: TGTGCCAGCAGTCCAACGGGACTAGTTTCAGAGACCCAGTACTTC.

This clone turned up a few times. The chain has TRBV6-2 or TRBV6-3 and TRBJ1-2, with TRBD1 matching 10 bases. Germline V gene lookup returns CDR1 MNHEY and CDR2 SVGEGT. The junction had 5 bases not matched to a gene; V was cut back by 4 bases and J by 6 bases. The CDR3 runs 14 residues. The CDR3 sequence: CASSSYGQGDGYTF. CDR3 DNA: TGTGCCAGCAGTTCCTATGGACAGGGGGATGGCTACACCTTC.

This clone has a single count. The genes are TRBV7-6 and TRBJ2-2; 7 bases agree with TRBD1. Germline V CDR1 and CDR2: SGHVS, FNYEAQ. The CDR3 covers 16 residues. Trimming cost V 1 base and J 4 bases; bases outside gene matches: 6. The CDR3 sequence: CASSLEWGQPTGELFF. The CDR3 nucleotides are TGTGCCAGCAGCTTAGAGTGGGGACAGCCCACCGGGGAGCTGTTTTTT.

CDR3 in amino acids: CASNRGQAYGYTF. Here the CDR3 DNA reads TGTGCCAGTAATAGGGGACAGGCGTATGGCTACACCTTC. The chain recombines TRBV19 with TRBJ1-2; 8 bases align to TRBD1. With V trimmed by 7 bases and J by 5 bases, 6 bases remained unmatched. This CDR3 spans 13 amino acids. CDR1 and CDR2 (germline): LNHDA, SQIVND (reference sequence). Full variable domain (rest looked up from reference TRBV19 and TRBJ1-2): DGGITQSPKYLFRKEGQNVTLSCEQNLNHDAMYWYRQDPGQGLRLIYYSQIVNDFQKGDIAEGYSVSREKKESFPLTVTSAQKNPTAFYLCASNRGQAYGYTFGSGTRLTVV.

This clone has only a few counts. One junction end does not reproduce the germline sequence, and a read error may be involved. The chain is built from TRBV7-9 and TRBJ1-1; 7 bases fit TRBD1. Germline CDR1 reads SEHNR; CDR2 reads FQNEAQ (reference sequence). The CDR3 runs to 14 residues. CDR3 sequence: CASTLTGEDTEAFF. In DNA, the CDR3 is TGTGCCAGCACCTTAACAGGGGAAGACACTGAAGCTTTCTTT.

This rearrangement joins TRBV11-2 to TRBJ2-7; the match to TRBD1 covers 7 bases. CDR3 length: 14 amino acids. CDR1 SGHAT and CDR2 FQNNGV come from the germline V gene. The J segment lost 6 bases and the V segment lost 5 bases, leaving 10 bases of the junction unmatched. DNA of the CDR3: TGTGCCAGCAGCGGGCGACAGGGATCCCCCGAGCAGTACTTC. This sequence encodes CASSGRQGSPEQYF.

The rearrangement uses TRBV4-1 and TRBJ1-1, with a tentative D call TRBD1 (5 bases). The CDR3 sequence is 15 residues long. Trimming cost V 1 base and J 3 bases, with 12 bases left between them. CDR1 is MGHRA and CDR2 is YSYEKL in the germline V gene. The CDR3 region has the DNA TGCGCCAGCAGCCAAGGGGGAAAGGGGTACACTGAAGCTTTCTTT. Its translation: CASSQGGKGYTEAFF.

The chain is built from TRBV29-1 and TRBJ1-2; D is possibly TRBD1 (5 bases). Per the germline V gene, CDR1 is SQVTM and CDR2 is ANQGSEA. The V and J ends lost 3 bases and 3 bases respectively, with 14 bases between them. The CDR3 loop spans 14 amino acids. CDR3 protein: CSVDAGDGDYGYTF. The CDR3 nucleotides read TGCAGCGTTGATGCGGGGGATGGGGACTATGGCTACACCTTC.

CDR3 sequence (DNA): TGCGCCAGCGCCGCGGGGGCCGGTGAGCAGTACTTC. Its translation is CASAAGAGEQYF. This chain connects TRBV10-2 to TRBJ2-7, with D perhaps TRBD2 (7 bases). This CDR3 region has 12 residues. Per germline, CDR1 WSHSY and CDR2 SAAADI. Trimming shortened V by 8 bases and J by 7 bases, and 15 bases separated the two germline ends.

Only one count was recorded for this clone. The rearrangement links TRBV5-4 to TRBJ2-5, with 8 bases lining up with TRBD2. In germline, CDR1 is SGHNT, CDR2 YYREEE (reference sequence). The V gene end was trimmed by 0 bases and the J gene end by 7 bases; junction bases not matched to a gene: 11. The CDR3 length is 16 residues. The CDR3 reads CASSLGRREGSATQYF. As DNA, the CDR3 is TGTGCCAGCAGCTTGGGCCGACGGGAGGGGTCCGCGACCCAGTACTTC. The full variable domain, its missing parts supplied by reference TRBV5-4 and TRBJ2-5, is ETGVTQSPTHLIKTRGQQVTLRCSSQSGHNTVSWYQQALGQGPQFIFQYYREEENGRGNFPPRFSGLQFPNYSSELNVNALELDDSALYLCASSLGRREGSATQYFGPGTRLLVL.